The text below deals with one T cell receptor beta chain. As yet, its antigen is unknown. These data are taken from a study of T cell responses to AZD1222 COVID-19 vaccine. TCRdb keeps only in-frame clones here, not all; method: immunoSEQ multiplex PCR. This sample has 140,000 or so clones, with around 83% found just once. General study points: In a largely white British group with more females than males, clonal diversity was possibly underestimated. In the spike-specific TCR repertoire, nearly half reportedly target unmutated variant regions.

The V and J ends lost 1 base and 1 base, in that order; junction bases with no gene match: 3. Germline V gene lookup returns CDR1 SGHRS and CDR2 YFSETQ. The CDR3 extends over 15 amino acids. V and J are TRBV5-1 and TRBJ2-5, with 8 bases that match TRBD1. The source is an adult who received the AZD1222 COVID-19 vaccine. Sample: peripheral blood, taken 28 days after the second AZD1222 dose. In nucleotides, the CDR3 is TGCGCCAGCAGCTTGACAGGGGGGAGCCAAGAGACCCAGTACTTC. Its protein product is CASSLTGGSQETQYF.